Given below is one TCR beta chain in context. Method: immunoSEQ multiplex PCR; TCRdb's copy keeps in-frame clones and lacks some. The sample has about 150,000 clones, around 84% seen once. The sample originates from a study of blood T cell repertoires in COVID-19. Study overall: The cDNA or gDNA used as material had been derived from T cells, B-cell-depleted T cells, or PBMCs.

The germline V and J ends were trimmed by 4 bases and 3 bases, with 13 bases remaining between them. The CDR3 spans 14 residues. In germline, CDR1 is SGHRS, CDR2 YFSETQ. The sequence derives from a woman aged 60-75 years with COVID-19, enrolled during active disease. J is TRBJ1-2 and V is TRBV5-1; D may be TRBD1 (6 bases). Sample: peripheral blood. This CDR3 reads CASSTAGGDYGYTF. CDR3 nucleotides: TGCGCCAGCAGCACCGCGGGGGGCGACTATGGCTACACCTTC.